The 32 T cell receptor beta chains listed next were all sequenced from one sample in a study of T cells in Graves' hyperthyroidism and ophthalmopathy. The investigators amplified TCR beta CDR3 regions from RNA transcripts. The TCR CDR3 was amplified in a first-round RT-PCR using the HTBI primer set. TCRdb itself ran the multiplex PCR reads through MiXCR, one entry per CDR3 protein. The sample lists approximately 300,000 distinct CDR3 sequences, roughly 19% seen once, with approximately 37% in the top ten. Sequenced material: blood. The receptor source for this set is a man aged 45-65 years with Graves' ophthalmopathy.

Concerning this clonotype itself: This may be a read error, as it is one base from a much larger clone. The rearrangement joins TRBV7-9 to TRBJ2-1; D gene ambiguous. The germline V gene has CDR1 SEHNR and CDR2 FQNEAQ (reference sequence). This CDR3 is built from 11 residues. CDR3 in amino acids: CANSSANEQFF. The CDR3 DNA reads TGTGCCAACAGCTCCGCCAATGAGCAGTTCTTC.

This clonotype was detected a few times. V usage is TRBV19 and J usage is TRBJ2-2, with 8 positions matching TRBD2. Looked up from germline, CDR1 is LNHDA and CDR2 is SQIVND (reference sequence). The CDR3 loop spans 15 amino acids. With 3 bases clipped from V and 5 bases from J, the junction kept 5 bases outside the gene matches. DNA of the CDR3: TGTGCCAGTAGTATGGTAGCGGGATCAACCGGGGAGCTGTTTTTT. Its protein product is CASSMVAGSTGELFF.

The chain combines TRBV10-3 with TRBJ2-3; 13 positions match TRBD2. Germline V lookup: CDR1 ENHRY, CDR2 SYGVKD. The CDR3 sequence is 16 residues long. V trimming: 9 bases; J trimming: 1 base; junction bases outside the gene matches: 7. This chain's CDR3 is CAIGKGLAGRTDTQYF. In DNA form, the CDR3 reads TGTGCCATAGGAAAGGGACTAGCGGGACGCACAGATACGCAGTATTTT.

A few counts support this clonotype. The J gene is TRBJ2-7, the V gene TRBV27; 12 bases are a match to TRBD2. J gave up 0 bases and V 5 bases, and 8 bases lay outside the gene matches. CDR1 and CDR2 (germline): MNHEY, SMNVEV (reference sequence). The CDR3 contains 17 residues. The CDR3 DNA reads TGTGCCAGCAGTCATGGACTAGCGGGACATCCCTCCTACGAGCAGTACTTC. Residues: CASSHGLAGHPSYEQYF.

This clonotype has ten or more counts. This chain links TRBV7-9 with TRBJ2-1; D ambiguous. V gave up 4 bases and J gave up 5 bases, with 6 bases separating them. Per germline, CDR1 SEHNR and CDR2 FQNEAQ (reference sequence). This CDR3 has 12 amino acids. As DNA, the CDR3 is TGTGCCAGCAGCTCGGAGAACAATGAGCAGTTCTTC. Its translation is CASSSENNEQFF.

This clonotype was recorded at least ten times. V gene TRBV20-1 combines with J gene TRBJ1-2; 10 nucleotides match TRBD1. CDR1 and CDR2 from the germline V gene are DFQATT and SNEGSKA (reference sequence). The V segment lost 5 bases and the J segment 10 bases; nucleotides outside the gene matches: 7. The CDR3 extends over 12 amino acids. DNA of the CDR3: TGCAGTGCTCCCCCGGACAGGGGGGACTACACCTTC. Protein: CSAPPDRGDYTF.

V usage is TRBV12-3 or TRBV12-4 and J usage is TRBJ2-2; 9 bases map to TRBD1. CDR3 length: 14 amino acids. The V segment lost 8 bases and the J segment 4 bases; nucleotides outside the gene matches: 5. The CDR3 region has the DNA TGTGCCAGCGAAGGACAGGGGTCCACCGGGGAGCTGTTTTTT. Its translation: CASEGQGSTGELFF.

This clonotype showed up many times. CDR3 in DNA: TGTGCCAGCAGCTTAGATGACCAGTACTACGAGCAGTACTTC. Translating gives CASSLDDQYYEQYF. The V and J genes are TRBV11-2 and TRBJ2-7; D gene uncertain. The CDR3 has 14 residues. Germline loops: CDR1 SGHAT, CDR2 FQNNGV. Trimming cost V 0 bases and J 3 bases, with 9 bases left between them. Using reference TRBV11-2 and TRBJ2-7 for the parts outside the CDR3, the full variable domain is EAGVAQSPRYKIIEKRQSVAFWCNPISGHATLYWYQQILGQGPKLLIQFQNNGVVDDSQLPKDRFSAERLKGVDSTLKIQPAKLEDSAVYLCASSLDDQYYEQYFGPGTRLTVT.

This clonotype was seen just once. V usage is TRBV12-3 or TRBV12-4 and J usage is TRBJ1-5; D is perhaps TRBD1 (6 bases). The CDR3 is 12 residues long. Trimming shortened V by 6 bases and J by 9 bases, and 12 bases separated the two germline ends. CDR3 in amino acids: CASSAGGPPQHF. CDR3 in DNA: TGTGCCAGCAGCGCCGGGGGGCCGCCCCAGCATTTT.

This clonotype was recorded a few times. V usage is TRBV3-1 and J usage is TRBJ2-7; D is undetermined. The CDR3 has 13 amino acids. V lost 0 bases and J 9 bases, leaving 12 bases between the germline ends. Germline CDR1 is LGHDT and CDR2 is YNNKEL (reference sequence). CDR3 amino acids: CASSQDLTYGQYF. The CDR3 DNA is TGTGCCAGCAGCCAAGATCTAACCTATGGGCAGTACTTC.

This clonotype was found many times. The chain links TRBV5-8 to TRBJ2-1; unclear D gene. The V end lost 1 base, the J end lost 7 bases, and 12 bases lay between the germline ends. The CDR3 covers 14 residues. Looked up from germline, CDR1 is SGHTS and CDR2 is YDEGEE. The chain's CDR3 is CASSLFPFQNEQFF. DNA of the CDR3: TGTGCCAGCAGCTTGTTCCCATTTCAAAATGAGCAGTTCTTC.

This clonotype was counted at least ten times. CDR3 sequence (DNA): TGTGCCAGCTCACTCTCGGCTGCCGGACTTCCAACTAATGAAAAACTGTTTTTT. Amino acids: CASSLSAAGLPTNEKLFF. This chain joins TRBV18 and TRBJ1-4; no firm D call. Germline V gene data show CDR1 as KGHSH and CDR2 as LQKENI. Trimming stripped 4 bases from V and 0 bases from J, with 18 bases between. The CDR3 loop spans 18 amino acids.

This clonotype was recorded many times. The chain carries TRBV5-1 and TRBJ2-2, with 8 bases identical to TRBD1. Germline CDR1 and CDR2: SGHRS and YFSETQ. CDR3 length equals 16 residues. J gave up 6 bases and V 2 bases, and 9 bases lay outside the gene matches. The CDR3 nucleotides are TGCGCCAGCAGCTTTGGGGACAGGTCCTACGCCGGGGAGCTGTTTTTT. It translates to CASSFGDRSYAGELFF.

V usage is TRBV19 and J usage is TRBJ2-2; D might be TRBD2 (5 bases). The CDR3 loop spans 15 amino acids. Germline values: CDR1 LNHDA, CDR2 SQIVND (reference sequence). V shed 2 bases and J shed 4 bases, with 11 bases lying between them. In DNA, the CDR3 is TGTGCCAGTAGTATATTCGAGGGAGCCACCGGGGAGCTGTTTTTT. It codes for CASSIFEGATGELFF.

This clonotype was seen at least ten times. The chain recombines TRBV20-1 with TRBJ1-1; perhaps TRBD1 as D (6 bases). Trimming removed 4 bases at V and 0 bases at J, with 15 bases between. CDR3 size: 15 residues. Germline values: CDR1 DFQATT, CDR2 SNEGSKA (reference sequence). CDR3 DNA: TGCAGTGCTAACCCAGGGGATTCGATGAACACTGAAGCTTTCTTT. Its protein product is CSANPGDSMNTEAFF.

This clonotype was picked up a small number of times. This chain links TRBV20-1 with TRBJ2-7, with 13 bases fitting TRBD2. The CDR3 runs to 16 residues. The V segment lost 0 bases and the J segment 3 bases; nucleotides outside the gene matches: 5. Germline CDR1 is DFQATT and CDR2 is SNEGSKA (reference sequence). CDR3 residues: CSARDRTSGRGYEQYF. In DNA form, the CDR3 reads TGCAGTGCTAGAGATAGGACTAGCGGGAGAGGCTACGAGCAGTACTTC.

This clonotype was recorded many times. The chain carries TRBV7-9 and TRBJ1-2; D gene unclear. V lost 6 bases and J 7 bases, leaving 9 bases between the germline ends. The CDR3 runs 11 residues. Germline V gene sequence: CDR1 SEHNR, CDR2 FQNEAQ (reference sequence). The CDR3 loop reads CASSLRGGYTF. As DNA, the CDR3 is TGTGCCAGCAGTTTGCGGGGTGGCTACACCTTC. Using reference TRBV7-9 and TRBJ1-2 for the parts outside the CDR3, the full variable domain is DTGVSQNPRHKITKRGQNVTFRCDPISEHNRLYWYRQTLGQGPEFLTYFQNEAQLEKSRLLSDRFSAERPKGSFSTLEIQRTEQGDSAMYLCASSLRGGYTFGSGTRLTVV.

This clonotype was counted ten times or more. This sequence joins TRBV30 and TRBJ1-6; D gene unclear. Germline loops: CDR1 GTSNPN, CDR2 SVGIG (reference sequence). The CDR3 length is 13 residues. V lost 0 bases to trimming and J lost 10 bases, with 10 bases between them. CDR3 coding DNA: TGTGCCTGGAGTGTACTGGGAATCTCACCCCTCCACTTT. Protein product: CAWSVLGISPLHF.

Of note for this clonotype: This sequence may be a read error, since a much larger clone differs from it by one base. This sequence joins TRBV5-1 and TRBJ2-3; D is undetermined. CDR1 is SGHRS and CDR2 is YFSETQ in the germline V gene. CDR3 length equals 13 residues. The CDR3 protein is CACTRRGTDTQYF. CDR3 coding DNA: TGTGCCTGCACCCGCCGCGGAACAGATACGCAGTATTTT.

This clonotype was found many times. The V gene is TRBV11-2, the J gene TRBJ2-7; D may be TRBD1 (6 bases). Deletions cut 3 bases from V and 3 bases from J, with 12 bases between. Per germline, CDR1 SGHAT and CDR2 FQNNGV. This CDR3 is 14 amino acids long. The CDR3 reads CASSFGQRFYEQYF. For the CDR3, the DNA is TGTGCCAGCAGCTTCGGACAGCGGTTCTACGAGCAGTACTTC.

The gene calls are TRBV7-3 and TRBJ2-6; no reliable D call. The CDR3 has 17 amino acids. Germline values: CDR1 SGHTA, CDR2 FQGTGA. Trimming removed 1 base from V and 4 bases from J, with 14 bases in between. The CDR3: CASSLSWRGTGANVLTF. In DNA form, the CDR3 reads TGTGCCAGCAGCTTAAGTTGGCGCGGAACCGGGGCCAACGTCCTGACTTTC.

The sample holds a few counts of this clonotype. This chain connects TRBV11-2 to TRBJ2-3; the D is unclear. Trimming removed 0 bases at V and 3 bases at J, with 10 bases between. The CDR3 sequence is 15 residues long. Per the germline V gene, CDR1 is SGHAT and CDR2 is FQNNGV. This chain's CDR3 is CASSLDYKRTDTQYF. The CDR3 region has the DNA TGTGCCAGCAGCTTAGATTATAAGAGGACAGATACGCAGTATTTT.

This clonotype was counted many times. The V call is TRBV5-1, the J call TRBJ2-7; TRBD2 is a possible D gene (6 bases). The germline gives CDR1 SGHRS, CDR2 YFSETQ. The CDR3 covers 17 residues. Trimming removed 3 bases at V and 0 bases at J, with 19 bases between. The CDR3 region is CASSWGRAGPSSYEQYF. The CDR3 DNA is TGCGCCAGCAGCTGGGGGAGAGCGGGCCCTAGCTCCTACGAGCAGTACTTC.

This clonotype was recorded a few times. The chain employs TRBV3-1 and TRBJ1-2, with a weak D call TRBD1 (5 bases). The V and J ends lost 1 base and 7 bases respectively, with 16 bases between them. This CDR3 is 15 amino acids long. Per the germline V gene, CDR1 is LGHDT and CDR2 is YNNKEL (reference sequence). The CDR3 DNA follows: TGTGCCAGCAGCCAAGCGGCGGGGGTAGGAAGTGGCTACACCTTC. Its translation is CASSQAAGVGSGYTF. Full variable domain (rest looked up from reference TRBV3-1 and TRBJ1-2): DTAVSQTPKYLVTQMGNDKSIKCEQNLGHDTMYWYKQDSKKFLKIMFSYNNKELIINETVPNRFSPKSPDKAHLNLHINSLELGDSAVYFCASSQAAGVGSGYTFGSGTRLTVV.

Ten or more counts support this clonotype. The V and J genes are TRBV28 and TRBJ2-1; 9 bases fit TRBD1. This CDR3 region has 15 residues. Germline CDR1 MDHEN, CDR2 SYDVKM. V lost 6 bases and J lost 2; bases outside the gene matches: 5. The CDR3 nucleotides read TGTGCCAGCAGACCGGACAGGGGCACCTACAATGAGCAGTTCTTC. This gives the protein CASRPDRGTYNEQFF.

The chain links TRBV6-1 to TRBJ2-7; 9 bases are shared with TRBD1. Per the germline V gene, CDR1 is MNHNS and CDR2 is SASEGT. The V gene end was trimmed by 7 bases and the J gene end by 4 bases; junction bases not matched to a gene: 8. This CDR3 is 14 amino acids long. CDR3 DNA sequence: TGTGCCAGCACTGTGGGGACAGGGAAGTACGAGCAGTACTTC. Encoded protein: CASTVGTGKYEQYF.

This clonotype was counted only a few times. This chain uses TRBV20-1 with TRBJ2-1; D tentatively fits TRBD1 or TRBD2 (5 bases each). The CDR3 is 16 residues long. V lost 2 bases and J lost 7, with 21 bases in between. Germline V gene data show CDR1 as DFQATT and CDR2 as SNEGSKA (reference sequence). This CDR3 reads CSARRGLGSRRNEQFF. DNA of the CDR3: TGCAGTGCTAGACGGGGCCTGGGGAGCAGGAGGAATGAGCAGTTCTTC.

Many counts were recorded for this clonotype. The chain is built from TRBV7-6 and TRBJ2-7, with 15 bases identical to TRBD2. V dropped 1 base and J dropped 7; count of bases not matched to a gene: 5. The CDR3 consists of 16 residues. Germline V gives CDR1 SGHVS, CDR2 FNYEAQ. The CDR3 sequence is CASSLEAGTSGREQYF. CDR3 nucleotides: TGTGCCAGCAGCTTAGAAGCCGGGACTAGCGGGAGGGAGCAGTACTTC. Full variable domain (remainder filled in from reference TRBV7-6 and TRBJ2-7): GAGVSQSPRYKVTKRGQDVALRCDPISGHVSLYWYRQALGQGPEFLTYFNYEAQQDKSGLPNDRFSAERPEGSISTLTIQRTEQRDSAMYRCASSLEAGTSGREQYFGPGTRLTVT.

The V and J genes are TRBV6-2 or TRBV6-3 and TRBJ1-6; TRBD1 is a possible D gene (6 bases). The germline V and J ends were trimmed by 1 base and 9 bases, with 10 bases remaining between them. Per the germline V gene, CDR1 is MNHEY and CDR2 is SVGEGT. This CDR3 is 14 amino acids long. Written as DNA, the CDR3 is TGTGCCAGCAGTTACTGGGACAATGGTTCACCCCTCCACTTT. Translated, it gives CASSYWDNGSPLHF.

There are many counts of this clonotype. Written as DNA, the CDR3 is TGTGCCAGCATCCCGGGCGGAGGGGAAGAGACCCAGTACTTC. This codes for CASIPGGGEETQYF. V and J are TRBV11-2 and TRBJ2-5; maybe TRBD2 (6 bases). Trimming shortened V by 7 bases and J by 3 bases, and 15 bases separated the two germline ends. The CDR3 consists of 14 residues. The germline gives CDR1 SGHAT, CDR2 FQNNGV.

This clonotype was recorded many times. V is TRBV12-3 or TRBV12-4 and J is TRBJ2-3, with 14 bases lining up with TRBD2. The CDR3 contains 15 residues. The trim removed 6 bases at V and 5 bases at J, leaving 4 bases unmatched. CDR3 region: CASSPTSGRVDTQYF. CDR3 nucleotides: TGTGCCAGCAGCCCGACTAGCGGGAGGGTAGATACGCAGTATTTT.

This clonotype was observed at least ten times. Here the CDR3 reads CSVAEAGLGEQFF. As DNA, the CDR3 is TGCAGCGTTGCGGAGGCAGGGTTAGGTGAGCAGTTCTTC. The V gene is TRBV29-1, the J gene TRBJ2-1; D possibly matches TRBD1 or TRBD2 (5 bases each). CDR3 size: 13 residues. CDR1 is SQVTM and CDR2 is ANQGSEA in the germline V gene. V was pared by 4 bases and J by 9 bases, with 16 bases between.